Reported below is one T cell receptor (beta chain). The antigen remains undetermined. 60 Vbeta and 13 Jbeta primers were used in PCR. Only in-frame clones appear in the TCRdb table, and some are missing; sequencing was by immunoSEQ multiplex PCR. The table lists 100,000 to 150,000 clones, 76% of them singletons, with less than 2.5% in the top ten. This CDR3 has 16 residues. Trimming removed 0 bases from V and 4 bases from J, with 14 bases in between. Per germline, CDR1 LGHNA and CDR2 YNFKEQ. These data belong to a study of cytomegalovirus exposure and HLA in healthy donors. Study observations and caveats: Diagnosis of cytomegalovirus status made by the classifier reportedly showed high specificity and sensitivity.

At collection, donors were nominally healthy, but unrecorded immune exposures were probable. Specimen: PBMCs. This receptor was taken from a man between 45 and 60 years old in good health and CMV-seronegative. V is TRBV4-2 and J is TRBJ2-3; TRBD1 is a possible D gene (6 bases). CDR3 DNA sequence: TGTGCCAGCAGCCAAGAGCAGGGGTGGTTCGCAGATACGCAGTATTTT. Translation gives CASSQEQGWFADTQYF.